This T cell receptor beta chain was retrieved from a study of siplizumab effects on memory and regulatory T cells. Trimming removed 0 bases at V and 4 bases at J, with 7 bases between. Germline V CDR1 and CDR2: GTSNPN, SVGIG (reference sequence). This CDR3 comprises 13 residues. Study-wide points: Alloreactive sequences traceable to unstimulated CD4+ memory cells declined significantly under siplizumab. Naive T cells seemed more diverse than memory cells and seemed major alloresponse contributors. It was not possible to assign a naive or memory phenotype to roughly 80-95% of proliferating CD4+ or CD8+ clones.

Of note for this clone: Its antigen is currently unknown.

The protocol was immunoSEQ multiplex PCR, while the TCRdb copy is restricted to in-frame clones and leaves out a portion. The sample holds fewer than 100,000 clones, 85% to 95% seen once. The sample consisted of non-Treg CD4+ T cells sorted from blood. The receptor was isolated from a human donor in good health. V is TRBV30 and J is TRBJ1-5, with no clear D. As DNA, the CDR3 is TGTGCCTGGAGTGTACAGACTAATCAGCCCCAGCATTTT. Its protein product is CAWSVQTNQPQHF.